These 21 T cell receptor beta chains were all obtained from the same sample, sequenced in a study of blood T cell repertoires in COVID-19. Method: immunoSEQ multiplex PCR; TCRdb's copy keeps in-frame clones and lacks some. The sample includes some 260,000 clones, about 86% of them seen just once. The sequencing sample was made of peripheral blood. Source of these receptors: an elderly man with acute or convalescent COVID-19.

This clone was seen a handful of times. This sequence joins TRBV28 and TRBJ2-4; 7 nucleotides match TRBD1. CDR3 length: 17 amino acids. V shed 2 bases, J shed 0 bases, and the junction held 7 bases outside the gene matches. Germline CDR1 MDHEN, CDR2 SYDVKM. In DNA form, the CDR3 reads TGTGCCAGCAGTTTAGGATTGACAGGGATAGCCAAAAACATTCAGTACTTC. Translating it yields CASSLGLTGIAKNIQYF.

This clone was detected a few times. At the DNA level, this CDR3 is encoded by other sequences in the same sample as well. The CDR3 is CASSLSGYEQYF. The CDR3, as DNA: TGTGCCAGCAGCTTATCGGGGTACGAGCAGTACTTC. The genes are TRBV7-9 and TRBJ2-7, with D tentatively TRBD2 (5 bases). Trimming shortened V by 2 bases and J by 4 bases, and 6 bases separated the two germline ends. The CDR3 has 12 residues. In germline, CDR1 is SEHNR, CDR2 FQNEAQ (reference sequence).

The chain joins TRBV11-2 to TRBJ2-3; 9 bases line up with TRBD1. This CDR3 contains 15 residues. Germline V gene data show CDR1 as SGHAT and CDR2 as FQNNGV. After removal of 2 bases from V and 3 bases from J, the junction contained 3 bases not matched to a gene. The CDR3, as DNA: TGTGCCAGCAGCTTACACAGGGGGCGAACAGATACGCAGTATTTT. Amino acids: CASSLHRGRTDTQYF.

CDR3 sequence: CASSLADRRTYEQYF. The CDR3 nucleotides are TGTGCCAGCAGCTTAGCGGACAGGCGGACCTACGAGCAGTACTTC. The chain joins TRBV7-9 to TRBJ2-7, with TRBD1 matching 7 bases. The junction had 4 bases not matched to a gene; V was cut back by 0 bases and J by 2 bases. Germline loops: CDR1 SEHNR, CDR2 FQNEAQ (reference sequence). This CDR3 contains 15 residues.

This clone was seen only once. The chain combines TRBV13 with TRBJ2-1; 7 bases are shared with TRBD1. V lost 6 bases and J lost 2; bases outside the gene matches: 7. The CDR3 is 15 residues long. CDR1 and CDR2 from the germline V gene are PRHDT and FYEKMQ (reference sequence). The CDR3 reads CASRLTGVTYNEQFF. CDR3 DNA: TGTGCCAGCAGGTTAACAGGGGTTACCTACAATGAGCAGTTCTTC.

The chain is built from TRBV12-3 or TRBV12-4 and TRBJ1-2; no clear D. The V end lost 3 bases, the J end lost 7 bases, and 6 bases lay between the germline ends. The CDR3 runs 11 residues. CDR3 in amino acids: CASSFLSGYTF. CDR3 coding DNA: TGTGCCAGCAGTTTTCTCTCTGGCTACACCTTC.

V gene TRBV6-5 combines with J gene TRBJ2-1, with 7 bases that match TRBD2. The V and J ends lost 8 bases and 9 bases, in that order; junction bases with no gene match: 7. CDR3 size: 12 residues. Germline-derived CDR1 and CDR2 are MNHEY and SVGAGI. The CDR3: CASRTRVSEQFF. The CDR3, as DNA: TGTGCCAGCCGGACTAGGGTCAGTGAGCAGTTCTTC.

The rearrangement joins TRBV7-9 to TRBJ2-3, with D perhaps matching TRBD2 (6 bases). Germline V lookup: CDR1 SEHNR, CDR2 FQNEAQ (reference sequence). The CDR3 sequence is 15 residues long. Trimming cost V 5 bases and J 0 bases, with 12 bases left between them. The CDR3 is CASSPLARSTDTQYF. CDR3 in DNA: TGTGCCAGCAGCCCCCTAGCGCGTAGCACAGATACGCAGTATTTT.

The genes are TRBV7-9 and TRBJ1-6; TRBD1 aligns across 8 bases. Germline V gene sequence: CDR1 SEHNR, CDR2 FQNEAQ (reference sequence). This CDR3 is built from 14 residues. V lost 5 bases and J lost 8; bases outside the gene matches: 5. DNA for the CDR3: TGTGCCAGCAGCCTGGGACAGGCCTATTCACCCCTCCACTTT. Translated: CASSLGQAYSPLHF.

The chain couples TRBV24-1 to TRBJ2-1; a weak D match, TRBD1 (5 bases). In germline, CDR1 is KGHDR, CDR2 SFDVKD. Trimming removed 3 bases at V and 5 bases at J, with 10 bases between. The CDR3 has 14 residues. CDR3 DNA: TGTGCCACCAGTGATGGCCTAGGGGACAATGAGCAGTTCTTC. Its translation: CATSDGLGDNEQFF.

The V gene is TRBV18, the J gene TRBJ2-7; D is perhaps TRBD1 (5 bases). The germline V gene encodes CDR1 KGHSH and CDR2 LQKENI. V shed 4 bases and J shed 5 bases, with 9 bases lying between them. This CDR3 comprises 12 residues. CDR3 bases: TGTGCCAGCTCACGCCAGGGCGACGAGCAGTACTTC. Protein sequence: CASSRQGDEQYF.

The V gene is TRBV5-1, the J gene TRBJ2-2, with 9 bases aligning to TRBD1. V was clipped by 5 bases and J by 5 bases; unmatched bases: 4. The V gene's germline CDR1 is SGHRS and CDR2 YFSETQ. CDR3 length: 14 amino acids. The CDR3 coding sequence is TGCGCCAGCAGGGGACAGGGAGAGACCGGGGAGCTGTTTTTT. This translates into CASRGQGETGELFF.

The J gene is TRBJ1-2, the V gene TRBV28, with 12 bases lining up with TRBD1. The germline CDR1 and CDR2 sequences are MDHEN and SYDVKM. V shed 3 bases and J 8 bases; nucleotides not matched to a gene: 4. This CDR3 has 14 residues. DNA of the CDR3: TGTGCCAGCAGTTTCGGGACAGGGGGCGACGGCTACACCTTC. The encoded protein is CASSFGTGGDGYTF.

This chain connects TRBV27 to TRBJ2-7; 12 bases agree with TRBD2. V was pared by 5 bases and J by 3 bases, with 5 bases of the junction left unmatched. The CDR3 has 15 residues. Germline V gives CDR1 MNHEY, CDR2 SMNVEV (reference sequence). The CDR3 nucleotides are TGTGCCAGCAGTCCTCTAGCGGGAGGGAACTACGAGCAGTACTTC. Translation gives CASSPLAGGNYEQYF.

This rearrangement joins TRBV9 to TRBJ1-6, with no clear D. This CDR3 has 15 amino acids. The V end lost 1 base, the J end lost 7 bases, and 12 bases lay between the germline ends. Germline V lookup: CDR1 SGDLS, CDR2 YYNGEE. The CDR3, as DNA: TGTGCCAGCAGCGTACTGGGCGAGCGGAATTCACCCCTCCACTTT. Translating it yields CASSVLGERNSPLHF.

This clone was seen only once. This chain links TRBV21-1 with TRBJ1-1. TRBV21-1 is reported as a pseudogene. The CDR3 has 14 residues. In DNA form, the CDR3 reads TGTGCCAGCAGCAAAGGGGGGGGGAACACTGAAGCTTTCTTT. It translates to CASSKGGGNTEAFF.

The chain has TRBV6-5 and TRBJ1-2, with 8 bases fitting TRBD1. With V trimmed by 6 bases and J by 0 bases, 6 bases remained unmatched. CDR1 is MNHEY, CDR2 SVGAGI, per germline. The CDR3 is made up of 15 amino acids. The DNA for the CDR3 is TGTGCCAGCAGGAACAGGGGGGGGACTAACTATGGCTACACCTTC. Translating gives CASRNRGGTNYGYTF.

V is TRBV18 and J is TRBJ1-6; 7 bases align to TRBD1. J gave up 0 bases and V 0 bases, and 5 bases lay outside the gene matches. The germline CDR1 and CDR2 sequences are KGHSH and LQKENI. The length of the CDR3 is 18 residues. The CDR3 protein is CASSPPKGGASYNSPLHF. CDR3 sequence (DNA): TGTGCCAGCTCACCACCGAAAGGGGGCGCCTCCTATAATTCACCCCTCCACTTT. Looking up the rest from reference TRBV18 and TRBJ1-6 gives the full variable domain: NAGVMQNPRHLVRRRGQEARLRCSPMKGHSHVYWYRQLPEEGLKFMVYLQKENIIDESGMPKERFSAEFPKEGPSILRIQQVVRGDSAAYFCASSPPKGGASYNSPLHFGNGTRLTVT.

The rearrangement links TRBV5-1 to TRBJ1-6; 8 nucleotides agree with TRBD1. V gave up 3 bases and J gave up 9 bases; unmatched junction bases: 14. The CDR3 is 17 residues long. Germline V gene data show CDR1 as SGHRS and CDR2 as YFSETQ. The DNA of the CDR3 is TGCGCCAGCAGCTCTGCGACAGGGGAACACCCAGGTTCACCCCTCCACTTT. Its translation: CASSSATGEHPGSPLHF. Complete variable domain (other parts from reference TRBV5-1 and TRBJ1-6): KAGVTQTPRYLIKTRGQQVTLSCSPISGHRSVSWYQQTPGQGLQFLFEYFSETQRNKGNFPGRFSGRQFSNSRSEMNVSTLELGDSALYLCASSSATGEHPGSPLHFGNGTRLTVT.

The chain uses TRBV24-1 and TRBJ1-5; possible D gene TRBD1, 6 bases. The length of the CDR3 is 14 residues. CDR1 is KGHDR, CDR2 SFDVKD, per germline. V shed 7 bases and J shed 4 bases, with 13 bases lying between them. Here the CDR3 reads CATRAQGINQPQHF. CDR3 sequence (DNA): TGTGCCACCAGGGCCCAGGGGATTAATCAGCCCCAGCATTTT.

This clone appeared once. The rearrangement uses TRBV11-1 and TRBJ2-2, with TRBD1 matching over 7 bases. This CDR3 region has 16 residues. J gave up 1 base and V 4 bases, and 6 bases lay outside the gene matches. Germline V gives CDR1 SGHAT, CDR2 FQDESV (reference sequence). The CDR3 coding sequence is TGTGCCAGCAGCTGGACAGGAAATTTGAACACCGGGGAGCTGTTTTTT. Residues: CASSWTGNLNTGELFF.